This T cell receptor (beta chain) was sequenced during a study of cytomegalovirus exposure and HLA in healthy donors. Study-level findings and limits: Most TCR sequences were uncommon, yet certain public TCRs appeared in many donors.

Sequenced by immunoSEQ multiplex PCR; TCRdb stores in-frame clones only, minus some. The sample lists 250,000 to 400,000 clones, roughly 88% occurring once. This clone was seen only a few times. What it recognizes is unknown. This CDR3 is 15 amino acids long. Between the trimmed V and J ends, which lost 0 bases and 9 bases, there was a span of 15 bases. CDR1 LNHDA and CDR2 SQIVND come from the germline V gene (reference sequence). The rearrangement joins TRBV19 to TRBJ1-5, with D unclear. The sequence was obtained from a man aged 25 to 45 in good health and CMV-seronegative. The source material was PBMCs. CDR3 residues: CASSIDRSQAGPQHF. DNA of the CDR3: TGTGCCAGTAGTATAGACAGGTCCCAGGCCGGGCCCCAGCATTTT.